Reported below is one T cell receptor beta chain. What it recognizes is unknown. This specimen comes from a study of T cell responses to AZD1222 COVID-19 vaccine. Study in general: Pooling was applied to second doses at about 4 or about 12 weeks.

Sequenced by immunoSEQ multiplex PCR; TCRdb stores in-frame clones only, minus some. Of 90,000 to 130,000 clones in the sample, roughly 90% were seen once. Study-level points and caveats: The peak T cell response came first, and repertoires were sampled only after it. The study found Spike-specific TCR breadth and depth rose after two AZD1222 doses.

The source is an adult in good health. The specimen was peripheral blood, collected on day 0 of AZD1222 vaccination.

The chain's CDR3 is CASSFFLGGATEAFF. As DNA, the CDR3 is TGTGCCAGCAGTTTTTTCCTGGGGGGGGCCACTGAAGCTTTCTTT. The rearrangement uses TRBV28 and TRBJ1-1; a weak D match, TRBD1 (6 bases). The CDR3 has 15 residues. The ends were cut back, 3 bases at V and 4 bases at J, with 15 bases in the middle. Germline CDR1 reads MDHEN; CDR2 reads SYDVKM. Variable domain in full (rest from reference TRBV28 and TRBJ1-1): DVKVTQSSRYLVKRTGEKVFLECVQDMDHENMFWYRQDPGLGLRLIYFSYDVKMKEKGDIPEGYSVSREKKERFSLILESASTNQTSMYLCASSFFLGGATEAFFGQGTRLTVV.